What follows describes a single T cell receptor (beta chain). In the naive CD8 group, cells lacked CD45RO and were positively selected for CCR7, so terminally differentiated effector memory CD45RA+ cells were left out. The sample originates from a study of shared clonotypes between healthy human individuals. The CDR3 is made up of 13 amino acids. V shed 2 bases and J 5 bases; nucleotides not matched to a gene: 3. CDR1 and CDR2 (germline): PRHDT, FYEKMQ (reference sequence). The table came from immunoSEQ multiplex PCR; TCRdb's copy has only in-frame clones and leaves some out. This repertoire shows over 2 million clones, just under 95% found once; its top ten account for roughly 1%.

J is TRBJ2-7 and V is TRBV13; 7 nucleotides line up with TRBD1. The sample consisted of naive CD8+ T cells sorted from blood. The TCR was taken from a young man in good health. The CDR3 reads CASSLRGRNEQYF. The CDR3 DNA reads TGTGCCAGCAGCTTAAGGGGGCGCAACGAGCAGTACTTC.